One sample yielded the 32 T cell receptor beta chains listed below, sequenced in a study of blood T cell repertoires in COVID-19. Sequencing was performed with immunoSEQ multiplex PCR; in TCRdb, only in-frame clones are kept and a portion is missing. The table lists about 270,000 clones, around four fifths of them singletons. The sample consisted of peripheral blood. These receptors originate from an elderly man with acute or convalescent COVID-19.

The chain is built from TRBV7-2 and TRBJ1-4, with D unclear. V lost 5 bases and J 0 bases, leaving 13 bases between the germline ends. There are 16 residues in the CDR3. Germline V gene data show CDR1 as SGHTA and CDR2 as FQGNSA. CDR3 sequence (DNA): TGTGCCAGCAGCCCGCGCACAGCCTCAACTAATGAAAAACTGTTTTTT. As protein: CASSPRTASTNEKLFF. The complete variable domain, with remaining parts taken from reference TRBV7-2 and TRBJ1-4, reads GAGVSQSPSNKVTEKGKDVELRCDPISGHTALYWYRQSLGQGLEFLIYFQGNSAPDKSGLPSDRFSAERTGGSVSTLTIQRTQQEDSAVYLCASSPRTASTNEKLFFGSGTQLSVL.

The chain joins TRBV28 to TRBJ1-4; D ambiguous. V gave up 5 bases and J gave up 0 bases, with 7 bases separating them. Germline loops: CDR1 MDHEN, CDR2 SYDVKM. The CDR3 length is 14 residues. As DNA, the CDR3 is TGTGCCAGCAGTCGAGCTGCAACTAATGAAAAACTGTTTTTT. Its translation: CASSRAATNEKLFF.

This rearrangement joins TRBV5-5 to TRBJ2-3; D remains ambiguous. The CDR3 contains 15 residues. V was clipped by 1 base and J by 0 bases, with 9 bases between them. Germline loops: CDR1 SGHKS, CDR2 YYEKEE (reference sequence). The CDR3 DNA reads TGTGCCAGCAGCTTGCAACAGCTCAGCACAGATACGCAGTATTTT. Protein: CASSLQQLSTDTQYF.

The V gene is TRBV4-1, the J gene TRBJ2-7; 14 bases map to TRBD2. The CDR3 contains 16 residues. Germline CDR1 MGHRA, CDR2 YSYEKL. The V segment lost 4 bases and the J segment 5 bases; nucleotides outside the gene matches: 7. The CDR3, as DNA: TGCGCCAGCAGCCTAGGGACTAGCGGGGGTATCCACGAGCAGTACTTC. The encoded protein is CASSLGTSGGIHEQYF.

The rearrangement uses TRBV28 and TRBJ2-5; 9 bases align to TRBD2. Germline-derived CDR1 and CDR2 are MDHEN and SYDVKM. This CDR3 region has 15 residues. The J segment lost 7 bases and the V segment lost 3 bases, leaving 9 bases of the junction unmatched. CDR3 coding DNA: TGTGCCAGCAGTTTTGAGACTAGCGGTTATAGGACCCAGTACTTC. Translating it yields CASSFETSGYRTQYF.

The rearrangement links TRBV2 to TRBJ2-3; 10 nucleotides agree with TRBD2. The CDR3 runs to 15 residues. Per germline, CDR1 SNHLY and CDR2 FYNNEI. The V gene end was trimmed by 7 bases and the J gene end by 6 bases; junction bases not matched to a gene: 10. The chain's CDR3 is CASNQAGGPTDTQYF. CDR3 bases: TGTGCCAGCAACCAAGCGGGAGGGCCGACGGATACGCAGTATTTT.

The V and J genes are TRBV5-1 and TRBJ1-1; 7 nucleotides agree with TRBD1. The CDR3 extends over 13 amino acids. The V segment lost 7 bases and the J segment 1 base; nucleotides outside the gene matches: 4. Germline CDR1 reads SGHRS; CDR2 reads YFSETQ. CDR3 nucleotides: TGCGCCAGCCTAGGACAGGCGAACACTGAAGCTTTCTTT. Protein sequence: CASLGQANTEAFF. The full variable domain, its missing parts supplied by reference TRBV5-1 and TRBJ1-1, is KAGVTQTPRYLIKTRGQQVTLSCSPISGHRSVSWYQQTPGQGLQFLFEYFSETQRNKGNFPGRFSGRQFSNSRSEMNVSTLELGDSALYLCASLGQANTEAFFGQGTRLTVV.

Remarks on this clone: The junction and the germline gene differ at one end; a read error may be behind it. The J gene is TRBJ2-7, the V gene TRBV18, with a tentative D call TRBD2 (7 bases). The CDR3 totals 16 residues. The V gene's germline CDR1 is KGHSH and CDR2 LQKENI. The CDR3 DNA follows: TGTGCCAGCTCGCCACGTGGGGGGGCAACCGCCTACGAGCAGTACTTC. It specifies CASSPRGGATAYEQYF. Based on the CDR3 plus reference TRBV18 and TRBJ2-7, the full variable domain is NAGVMQNPRHLVRRRGQEARLRCSPMKGHSHVYWYRQLPEEGLKFMVYLQKENIIDESGMPKERFSAEFPKEGPSILRIQQVVRGDSAAYFCASSPRGGATAYEQYFGPGTRLTVT.

This sequence joins TRBV28 and TRBJ2-4, with 12 positions matching TRBD1. Germline V gene sequence: CDR1 MDHEN, CDR2 SYDVKM. V lost 6 bases and J lost 7; bases outside the gene matches: 7. The CDR3 length is 15 residues. CDR3 in DNA: TGTGCCAGCAGCTGGGGACAGGGGGCGAGTAACATTCAGTACTTC. Translated: CASSWGQGASNIQYF.

V is TRBV4-1 and J is TRBJ1-1; 7 bases fit TRBD1. V lost 0 bases to trimming and J lost 3 bases; unmatched junction nucleotides: 13. Germline V CDR1 and CDR2: MGHRA, YSYEKL. The length of the CDR3 is 18 residues. The CDR3 region has the DNA TGCGCCAGCAGCCAAGATAGGGCCGCAGGGGGTCGGGACACTGAAGCTTTCTTT. Translating gives CASSQDRAAGGRDTEAFF.

V usage is TRBV2 and J usage is TRBJ1-1; D gene ambiguous. Looked up from germline, CDR1 is SNHLY and CDR2 is FYNNEI. The CDR3 extends over 11 amino acids. The V gene lost 5 bases and the J gene lost 7 bases, with 8 bases spanning the gap. Here the CDR3 DNA reads TGTGCCAGCAGTACGGGGTATGAAGCTTTCTTT. Residues: CASSTGYEAFF.

This clone was observed a handful of times. This chain joins TRBV5-1 and TRBJ1-1; a weak D match, TRBD1 (6 bases). Germline assignment: CDR1 SGHRS and CDR2 YFSETQ. Trimming removed 4 bases at V and 4 bases at J, with 8 bases between. This CDR3 is built from 12 residues. Here the CDR3 reads CASSPQGTEAFF. Here the CDR3 DNA reads TGCGCCAGCAGCCCACAGGGCACTGAAGCTTTCTTT.

This clone has a single count. This chain links TRBV2 with TRBJ1-1; 7 bases line up with TRBD1. With 6 bases clipped from V and 7 bases from J, the junction kept 8 bases outside the gene matches. Germline V lookup: CDR1 SNHLY, CDR2 FYNNEI. The CDR3 runs to 13 residues. Here the CDR3 DNA reads TGTGCCAGCAGCGACAGGGCATTGGTTGAAGCTTTCTTT. Protein product: CASSDRALVEAFF. Looking up the rest from reference TRBV2 and TRBJ1-1 gives the full variable domain: EPEVTQTPSHQVTQMGQEVILRCVPISNHLYFYWYRQILGQKVEFLVSFYNNEISEKSEIFDDQFSVERPDGSNFTLKIRSTKLEDSAMYFCASSDRALVEAFFGQGTRLTVV.

This chain's CDR3 is CASSWGQTATNEKLFF. DNA for the CDR3: TGCGCCAGCAGCTGGGGGCAGACCGCAACTAATGAAAAACTGTTTTTT. This chain joins TRBV5-1 and TRBJ1-4; weak D call: TRBD1 (6 bases). The CDR3 has 16 amino acids. The germline CDR1 and CDR2 sequences are SGHRS and YFSETQ. Trimming removed 3 bases from V and 0 bases from J, with 12 bases in between.

This chain links TRBV3-1 (or the pseudogene TRBV3-2) with TRBJ2-5; 10 bases agree with TRBD2. J was trimmed by 4 bases and V by 0 bases; bases with no gene match: 5. The CDR3 has 16 residues. Germline assignment: CDR1 LGHDT and CDR2 YNNKEL (reference sequence). The CDR3 here is CASSQEPSGSGETQYF. The CDR3 nucleotides are TGTGCCAGCAGCCAAGAACCTAGCGGGAGTGGAGAGACCCAGTACTTC.

The J gene is TRBJ2-1, the V gene TRBV5-1, with 9 bases identical to TRBD1. The CDR3 sequence is 14 residues long. The junction had 5 bases not matched to a gene; V was cut back by 0 bases and J by 10 bases. Per germline, CDR1 SGHRS and CDR2 YFSETQ. The CDR3 reads CASSLGQGVGEQFF. CDR3 bases: TGCGCCAGCAGCTTGGGACAGGGGGTTGGAGAGCAGTTCTTC.

V usage is TRBV3-1 (or the pseudogene TRBV3-2) and J usage is TRBJ1-1, with D possibly TRBD1 on 5 matching bases. Trimming took off 4 bases at V and 5 bases at J, with 14 bases between the two ends. The CDR3 loop spans 14 amino acids. Germline loops: CDR1 LGHDT, CDR2 YNNKEL (reference sequence). The CDR3 is CASSPSGPGTEAFF. CDR3 DNA: TGTGCCAGCAGCCCTTCAGGGCCTGGAACTGAAGCTTTCTTT.

In this sample, this clone turned up many times. The V and J genes are TRBV28 and TRBJ2-2, with a tentative D call TRBD1 (5 bases). The CDR3 is 14 amino acids. Germline V gene lookup returns CDR1 MDHEN and CDR2 SYDVKM. The V and J ends lost 8 bases and 2 bases respectively, with 12 bases between them. The CDR3 loop is CASSITGNTGELFF. Here the CDR3 DNA reads TGTGCCAGCTCGATCACAGGCAACACCGGGGAGCTGTTTTTT.

In this sample, this clone turned up once. V gene TRBV24-1 combines with J gene TRBJ2-3; 8 bases fit TRBD1. The CDR3 totals 16 residues. Looked up from germline, CDR1 is KGHDR and CDR2 is SFDVKD. The J segment lost 2 bases and the V segment lost 1 base, leaving 4 bases of the junction unmatched. The CDR3 nucleotides are TGTGCCACCAGTGATTTCGGACAGGGCTACACAGATACGCAGTATTTT. Its translation is CATSDFGQGYTDTQYF.

The CDR3 is CATSDTRQASYEQYF. For the CDR3, the DNA is TGTGCCACCAGTGATACCAGACAGGCCTCCTACGAGCAGTACTTC. This sequence joins TRBV24-1 and TRBJ2-7, with D maybe TRBD1 (6 bases). From germline, CDR1 is KGHDR and CDR2 SFDVKD. The CDR3 totals 15 residues. V lost 3 bases and J 0 bases, leaving 11 bases between the germline ends.

This sequence joins TRBV3-1 (or the pseudogene TRBV3-2) and TRBJ2-7, with a tentative D call TRBD2 (6 bases). Germline V gene lookup returns CDR1 LGHDT and CDR2 YNNKEL (reference sequence). V was clipped by 3 bases and J by 2 bases, with 11 bases between them. The CDR3 runs to 14 residues. The CDR3: CASSQGGATYEQYF. CDR3 in DNA: TGTGCCAGCAGCCAGGGCGGGGCCACCTACGAGCAGTACTTC.

This chain links TRBV5-5 with TRBJ2-5, with 11 bases lining up with TRBD2. V shed 2 bases, J shed 3 bases, and the junction held 12 bases outside the gene matches. The CDR3 has 18 residues. Germline V lookup: CDR1 SGHKS, CDR2 YYEKEE (reference sequence). The CDR3 sequence is CASSFEVIAGGVKETQYF. For the CDR3, the DNA is TGTGCCAGCAGCTTCGAGGTTATAGCGGGAGGGGTAAAAGAGACCCAGTACTTC.

The V and J genes are TRBV19 and TRBJ2-7; TRBD1 matches 9 bases. Germline lookup yields CDR1 LNHDA and CDR2 SQIVND (reference sequence). The CDR3 is made up of 15 amino acids. The junction had 5 bases not matched to a gene; V was cut back by 3 bases and J by 2 bases. The CDR3 loop reads CASSMVDRGTYEQYF. The CDR3 DNA is TGTGCCAGTAGTATGGTCGACAGGGGGACCTACGAGCAGTACTTC.

The chain recombines TRBV5-8 with TRBJ1-2; D gene ambiguous. The germline V gene encodes CDR1 SGHTS and CDR2 YDEGEE. The CDR3 contains 16 residues. Trimming removed 5 bases at V and 9 bases at J, with 26 bases between. In DNA form, the CDR3 reads TGTGCCAGCAGTCCCACCGGTGCTGTCCAATTATCTAGCTACACCTTC. It encodes CASSPTGAVQLSSYTF.

V usage is TRBV20-1 and J usage is TRBJ2-5, with 9 bases aligning to TRBD2. Trimming cost V 3 bases and J 5 bases; bases outside gene matches: 13. The CDR3 has 16 amino acids. CDR1 and CDR2 (germline): DFQATT, SNEGSKA (reference sequence). The CDR3 region has the DNA TGCAGTGCTAGTAGGGTAGCGGGGGTAGCTCGGGAGACCCAGTACTTC. Translated, it gives CSASRVAGVARETQYF.

The chain is built from TRBV30 and TRBJ2-2, with 10 bases identical to TRBD1. The CDR3 runs 15 residues. The germline gives CDR1 GTSNPN, CDR2 SVGIG (reference sequence). Trimming cost V 2 bases and J 6 bases; bases outside gene matches: 6. The DNA for the CDR3 is TGTGCCTGGAGTCGGCGACAGGGGGCGTCCGGGGAGCTGTTTTTT. Protein product: CAWSRRQGASGELFF.

The sample holds one count of this clone. The CDR3 DNA reads as TGTGCCAGCAGCTTGCCGGGCACTAGCTACGAGCAGTACTTC. It codes for CASSLPGTSYEQYF. The chain has TRBV5-6 and TRBJ2-7, with a weak D call TRBD2 (5 bases). CDR1 is SGHDT, CDR2 YYEEEE, per germline. V was clipped by 1 base and J by 3 bases, with 11 bases between them. This CDR3 region has 14 residues.

The chain employs TRBV6-1 and TRBJ2-2; D might be TRBD1 (6 bases). Per germline, CDR1 MNHNS and CDR2 SASEGT. CDR3 length: 17 amino acids. The V end lost 0 bases, the J end lost 2 bases, and 13 bases lay between the germline ends. In DNA, the CDR3 is TGTGCCAGCAGTGAAGCCGTCGGCAGGGGAAACACCGGGGAGCTGTTTTTT. Amino acids: CASSEAVGRGNTGELFF.

This sequence joins TRBV11-1 and TRBJ2-7; 8 bases are a match to TRBD2. Germline V CDR1 and CDR2: SGHAT, FQDESV (reference sequence). This CDR3 spans 15 amino acids. V lost 1 base, J lost 7 bases, and 9 bases stayed unmatched. CDR3 coding DNA: TGTGCCAGCAGCTTAGTTCAAGCGGGGGTTCGTGAGCAGTACTTC. This translates into CASSLVQAGVREQYF. Complete variable domain (other parts from reference TRBV11-1 and TRBJ2-7): EAEVAQSPRYKITEKSQAVAFWCDPISGHATLYWYRQILGQGPELLVQFQDESVVDDSQLPKDRFSAERLKGVDSTLKIQPAELGDSAMYLCASSLVQAGVREQYFGPGTRLTVT.

The chain links TRBV27 to TRBJ1-5; maybe TRBD1 (5 bases). V dropped 2 bases and J dropped 0 bases, with 8 bases sitting between them. This CDR3 spans 15 amino acids. CDR1 MNHEY and CDR2 SMNVEV come from the germline V gene (reference sequence). CDR3 sequence: CASSLEGLSNQPQHF. The CDR3 DNA reads TGTGCCAGCAGTTTAGAGGGACTTAGCAATCAGCCCCAGCATTTT.

This sequence joins TRBV27 and TRBJ2-5; 8 nucleotides match TRBD1. J lost 2 bases, V lost 6 bases, and 8 bases had no gene match. This CDR3 is 15 amino acids long. Germline CDR1 reads MNHEY; CDR2 reads SMNVEV (reference sequence). The CDR3 DNA follows: TGTGCCAGCAGACGCCAGGGGGCTATACAAGAGACCCAGTACTTC. It translates to CASRRQGAIQETQYF.

This chain connects TRBV4-1 to TRBJ2-5; 9 bases line up with TRBD1. The CDR3 runs to 16 residues. V lost 6 bases to trimming and J lost 4 bases; unmatched junction nucleotides: 12. Germline values: CDR1 MGHRA, CDR2 YSYEKL. DNA for the CDR3: TGCGCCAGCAGTTCGGGAGACAGGGGGAATTCAGAGACCCAGTACTTC. As protein: CASSSGDRGNSETQYF.